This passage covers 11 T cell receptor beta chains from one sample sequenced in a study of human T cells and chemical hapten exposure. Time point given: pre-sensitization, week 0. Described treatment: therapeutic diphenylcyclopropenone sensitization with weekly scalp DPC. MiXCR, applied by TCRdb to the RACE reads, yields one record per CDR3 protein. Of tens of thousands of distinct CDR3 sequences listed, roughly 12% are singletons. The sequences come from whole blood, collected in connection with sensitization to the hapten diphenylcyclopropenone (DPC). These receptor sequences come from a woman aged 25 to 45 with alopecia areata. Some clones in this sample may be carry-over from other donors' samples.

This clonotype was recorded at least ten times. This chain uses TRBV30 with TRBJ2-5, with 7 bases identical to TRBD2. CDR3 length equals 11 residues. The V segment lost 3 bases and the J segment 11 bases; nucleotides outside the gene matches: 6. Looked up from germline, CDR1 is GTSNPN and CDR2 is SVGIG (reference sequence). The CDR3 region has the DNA TGTGCCTGGAGGAAGGGACTATCTCAGTACTTC. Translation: CAWRKGLSQYF.

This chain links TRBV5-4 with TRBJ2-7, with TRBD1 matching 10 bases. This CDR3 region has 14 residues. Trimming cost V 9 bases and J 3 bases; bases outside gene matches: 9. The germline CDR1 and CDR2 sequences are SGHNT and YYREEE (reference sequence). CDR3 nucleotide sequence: TGTGCCACTCATAGGGACAGGGGTTACTACGAGCAGTACTTC. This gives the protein CATHRDRGYYEQYF.

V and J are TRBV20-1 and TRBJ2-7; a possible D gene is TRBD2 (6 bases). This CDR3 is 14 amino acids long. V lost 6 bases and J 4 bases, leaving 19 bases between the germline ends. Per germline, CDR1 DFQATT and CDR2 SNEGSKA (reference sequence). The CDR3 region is CSAAISTSPYEQYF. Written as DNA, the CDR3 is TGCAGTGCGGCGATATCAACTAGCCCTTACGAGCAGTACTTC.

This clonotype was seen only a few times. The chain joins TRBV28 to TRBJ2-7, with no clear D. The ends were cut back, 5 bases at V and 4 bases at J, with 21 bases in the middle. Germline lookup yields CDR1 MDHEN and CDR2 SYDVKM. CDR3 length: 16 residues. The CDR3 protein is CASSPADTLPPYEQYF. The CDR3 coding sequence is TGTGCCAGCAGTCCTGCCGATACCCTTCCACCATACGAGCAGTACTTC. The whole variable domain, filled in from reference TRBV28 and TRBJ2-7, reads DVKVTQSSRYLVKRTGEKVFLECVQDMDHENMFWYRQDPGLGLRLIYFSYDVKMKEKGDIPEGYSVSREKKERFSLILESASTNQTSMYLCASSPADTLPPYEQYFGPGTRLTVT.

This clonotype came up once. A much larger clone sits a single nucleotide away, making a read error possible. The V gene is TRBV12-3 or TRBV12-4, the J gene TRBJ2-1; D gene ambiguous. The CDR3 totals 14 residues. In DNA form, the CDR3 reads TGTACCAGCAGTTTAAGGCGGCTCTACAATGAGCAGTTCTTC. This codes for CTSSLRRLYNEQFF.

The CDR3 sequence: CASSLRLAGGAYNEQFF. In DNA form, the CDR3 reads TGTGCCAGCAGCTTACGGTTAGCGGGAGGAGCCTACAATGAGCAGTTCTTC. The chain links TRBV7-2 to TRBJ2-1; 10 nucleotides match TRBD2. The length of the CDR3 is 17 residues. In germline, CDR1 is SGHTA, CDR2 FQGNSA. Trimming at V came to 2 bases and at J to 2 bases, leaving 6 bases not matched to a gene.

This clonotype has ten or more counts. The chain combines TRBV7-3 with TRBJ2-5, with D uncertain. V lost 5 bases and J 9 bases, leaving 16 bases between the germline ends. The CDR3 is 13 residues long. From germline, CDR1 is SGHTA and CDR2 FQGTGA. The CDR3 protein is CASSTTTLAPQYF. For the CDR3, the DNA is TGTGCCAGCAGCACCACCACTTTAGCCCCCCAGTACTTC.

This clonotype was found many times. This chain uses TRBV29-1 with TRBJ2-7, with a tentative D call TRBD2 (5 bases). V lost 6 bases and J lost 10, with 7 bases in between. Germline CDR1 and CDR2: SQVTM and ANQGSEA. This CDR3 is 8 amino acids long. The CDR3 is CSVPGQYF. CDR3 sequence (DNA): TGCAGCGTACCGGGACAGTACTTC.

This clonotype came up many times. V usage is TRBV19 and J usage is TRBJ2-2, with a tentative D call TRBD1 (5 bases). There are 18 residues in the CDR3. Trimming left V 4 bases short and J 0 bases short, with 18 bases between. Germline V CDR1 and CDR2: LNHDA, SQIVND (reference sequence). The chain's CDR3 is CASSKGSPQRANTGELFF. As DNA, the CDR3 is TGTGCCAGTAGTAAGGGGTCTCCCCAACGGGCGAACACCGGGGAGCTGTTTTTT.

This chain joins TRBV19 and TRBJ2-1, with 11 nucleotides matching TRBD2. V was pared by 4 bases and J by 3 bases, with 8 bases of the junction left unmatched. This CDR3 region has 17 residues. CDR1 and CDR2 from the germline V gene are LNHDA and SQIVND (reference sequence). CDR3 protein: CASSTALAGGLYNEQFF. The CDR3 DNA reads TGTGCCAGTAGTACCGCTCTAGCGGGGGGACTCTACAATGAGCAGTTCTTC.

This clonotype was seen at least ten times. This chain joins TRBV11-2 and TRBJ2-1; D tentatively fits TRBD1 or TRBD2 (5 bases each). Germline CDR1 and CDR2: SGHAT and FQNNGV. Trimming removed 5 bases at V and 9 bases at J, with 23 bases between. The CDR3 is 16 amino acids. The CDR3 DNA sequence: TGTGCCAGCAGCCAGACCACGGGACCCGCGGTAATTGAGCAGTTCTTC. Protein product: CASSQTTGPAVIEQFF.